This note documents a single T cell receptor beta chain sequence. The CDR3 spans 14 residues. CDR1 SGHAT and CDR2 FQNNGV come from the germline V gene. Trimming pared 2 bases from V and 4 bases from J, leaving 12 bases between. Repertoires were generated with immunoSEQ multiplex PCR, while TCRdb's copy carries only in-frame clones and drops some. Here the sample spans 280,000 or so clones, over 75% being singletons. This record comes from a study of blood T cell repertoires in COVID-19. This TCR came from a human donor in a cohort sampled during active COVID-19. This sequence joins TRBV11-2 and TRBJ2-7, with TRBD2 as a possible D gene (6 bases). What was sequenced was peripheral blood. The CDR3 DNA follows: TGTGCCAGCAGCTTACCACTAGCATGGTACGAGCAGTACTTC. Amino acids: CASSLPLAWYEQYF.